This TCR beta chain was captured in a study of blood T cell repertoires in COVID-19. The CDR3 runs to 19 residues. This clone showed up just once. TCRdb's table, derived via immunoSEQ multiplex PCR, lists solely in-frame clones and lacks some. The data hold around 290,000 clones, with around 89% observed a single time. The chain couples TRBV21-1 to TRBJ1-5; the table's TRBD1 call for D was not verified on the DNA. TRBV21-1 is classified as a pseudogene. This sequence was found in a middle-aged man with acute or convalescent COVID-19. Sequences were obtained from peripheral blood. The DNA of the CDR3 is TGTGCCAGCAGCAAAGGAGTCAGGGTGGGTTCAATGGGCAATCAGCCCCAGCATTTT. Encoded protein: CASSKGVRVGSMGNQPQHF.